A single sample is the source of the 11 T cell receptor beta chains below, sequenced in a study of T cell responses to AZD1222 COVID-19 vaccine. Generated by immunoSEQ multiplex PCR, the TCRdb table keeps only in-frame clones and is missing some. The sample shows some 120,000 clones, around 90% of them seen only once. Sequenced material: peripheral blood, taken on day 0 of AZD1222 vaccination. The receptors stem from an adult in good health.

This chain connects TRBV10-3 to TRBJ2-1; 7 bases fit TRBD2. The CDR3 contains 13 residues. Germline CDR1 ENHRY, CDR2 SYGVKD. The trim removed 11 bases at V and 3 bases at J, leaving 7 bases unmatched. As DNA, the CDR3 is TGTGCCTGCGGGCTAGCGGTCTACAATGAGCAGTTCTTC. Protein: CACGLAVYNEQFF.

CDR3 nucleotide sequence: TGCGCCAGCAGCCCCTCGGGAGGGATGAACACTGAAGCTTTCTTT. Its translation is CASSPSGGMNTEAFF. The J gene is TRBJ1-1, the V gene TRBV5-1; D call uncertain. Germline V gene sequence: CDR1 SGHRS, CDR2 YFSETQ. V dropped 4 bases and J dropped 0 bases, with 13 bases sitting between them. This CDR3 spans 15 amino acids.

The chain carries TRBV6-5 and TRBJ1-5; tentative D call: TRBD1 (5 bases). The germline V and J ends were trimmed by 7 bases and 2 bases, with 15 bases remaining between them. The germline CDR1 and CDR2 sequences are MNHEY and SVGAGI. The CDR3 contains 15 residues. The CDR3 here is CASNSGRDGNQPQHF. The CDR3 nucleotides read TGTGCCAGCAACTCGGGGAGGGACGGCAATCAGCCCCAGCATTTT.

The chain has TRBV5-8 and TRBJ2-7; D is unresolved. This CDR3 comprises 14 residues. Per the germline V gene, CDR1 is SGHTS and CDR2 is YDEGEE. The germline V and J ends were trimmed by 2 bases and 2 bases, with 11 bases remaining between them. CDR3 DNA: TGTGCCAGCAGCTTCTTTACAAAGACCTACGAGCAGTACTTC. Protein: CASSFFTKTYEQYF.

V gene TRBV6-5 combines with J gene TRBJ2-1; 10 nucleotides align to TRBD2. The CDR3 is made up of 15 amino acids. V lost 2 bases, J lost 10 bases, and 8 bases stayed unmatched. The germline gives CDR1 MNHEY, CDR2 SVGAGI. The CDR3 spells CASSYVLAGNHEQFF. For the CDR3, the DNA is TGTGCCAGCAGTTACGTACTAGCGGGAAATCACGAGCAGTTCTTC.

This clone was seen once. The chain joins TRBV7-6 to TRBJ2-5; a possible D gene is TRBD1 (6 bases). The CDR3 extends over 17 amino acids. Trimming removed 1 base from V and 2 bases from J, with 17 bases in between. Germline CDR1 and CDR2: SGHVS and FNYEAQ. CDR3 in amino acids: CASSLVSAGQGQETQYF. Here the CDR3 DNA reads TGTGCCAGCAGCTTAGTTTCGGCAGGGCAGGGGCAAGAGACCCAGTACTTC.

CDR3: CASERGNTQYF. The CDR3 DNA follows: TGTGCCAGCGAACGAGGCAATACGCAGTATTTT. The rearrangement joins TRBV12-3 or TRBV12-4 to TRBJ2-3, with D uncertain. This CDR3 contains 11 residues. Trimming took 8 bases from V and 7 from J, leaving 10 bases between them.

The rearrangement uses TRBV5-1 and TRBJ1-4; D remains ambiguous. The ends were cut back, 0 bases at V and 2 bases at J, with 8 bases in the middle. CDR1 is SGHRS and CDR2 is YFSETQ in the germline V gene. CDR3 length: 15 amino acids. The CDR3 is CASSLDGRTNEKLFF. The CDR3 DNA is TGCGCCAGCAGCTTGGATGGCAGGACTAATGAAAAACTGTTTTTT.

The chain carries TRBV6-5 and TRBJ2-3, with D unresolved. This CDR3 is 14 amino acids long. V lost 0 bases and J lost 4, with 8 bases in between. Germline CDR1 and CDR2: MNHEY and SVGAGI. Here the CDR3 reads CASSYSLRADTQYF. CDR3 coding DNA: TGTGCCAGCAGTTACTCGCTCCGTGCAGATACGCAGTATTTT.

The V call is TRBV10-3, the J call TRBJ1-1; D unclear. The CDR3 covers 18 residues. Trimming stripped 0 bases from V and 3 bases from J, with 20 bases between. The germline CDR1 and CDR2 sequences are ENHRY and SYGVKD. The CDR3: CAISESKGKSGKDTEAFF. As DNA, the CDR3 is TGTGCCATCAGTGAGTCGAAAGGGAAAAGCGGTAAGGACACTGAAGCTTTCTTT.

V is TRBV14 and J is TRBJ2-5; D is unresolved. Germline assignment: CDR1 SGHDN and CDR2 FVKESK. The V end was cut by 0 bases, the J end by 2 bases, with 10 bases between. This CDR3 contains 15 residues. CDR3 DNA sequence: TGTGCCAGCAGCCAAGATTTCGGGCCTCAAGAGACCCAGTACTTC. Its protein is CASSQDFGPQETQYF.